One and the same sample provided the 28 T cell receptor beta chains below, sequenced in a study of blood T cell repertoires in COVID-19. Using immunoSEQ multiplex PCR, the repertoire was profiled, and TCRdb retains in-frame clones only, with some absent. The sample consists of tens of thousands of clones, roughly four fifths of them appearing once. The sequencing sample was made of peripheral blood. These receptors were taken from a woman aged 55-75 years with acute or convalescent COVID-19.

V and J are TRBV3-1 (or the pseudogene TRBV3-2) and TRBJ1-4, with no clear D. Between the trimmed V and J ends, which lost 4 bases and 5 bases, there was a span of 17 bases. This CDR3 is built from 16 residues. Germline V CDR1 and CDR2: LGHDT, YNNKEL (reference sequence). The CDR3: CASSPGVGRPNEKLFF. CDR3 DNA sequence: TGTGCCAGCAGCCCCGGGGTAGGACGCCCGAATGAAAAACTGTTTTTT.

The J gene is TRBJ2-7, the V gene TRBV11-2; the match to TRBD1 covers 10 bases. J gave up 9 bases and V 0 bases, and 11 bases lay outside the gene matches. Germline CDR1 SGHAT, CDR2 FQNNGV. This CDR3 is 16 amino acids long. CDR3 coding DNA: TGTGCCAGCAGCTTAGACCCGGGACAGGGGCAAATACGGCAGTACTTC. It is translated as CASSLDPGQGQIRQYF.

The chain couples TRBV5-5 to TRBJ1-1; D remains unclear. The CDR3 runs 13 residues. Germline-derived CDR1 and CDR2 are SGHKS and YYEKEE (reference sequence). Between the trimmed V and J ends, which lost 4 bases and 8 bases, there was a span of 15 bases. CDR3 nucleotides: TGTGCCAGCAGCCTCTCGGGAGCGCCAGAAGCTTTCTTT. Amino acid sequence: CASSLSGAPEAFF.

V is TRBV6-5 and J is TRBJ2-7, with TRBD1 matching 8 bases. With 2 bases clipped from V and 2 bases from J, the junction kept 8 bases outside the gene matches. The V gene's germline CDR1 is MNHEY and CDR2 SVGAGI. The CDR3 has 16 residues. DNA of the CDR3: TGTGCCAGCAGTTACCCCAGACAGGGGATCACCTACGAGCAGTACTTC. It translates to CASSYPRQGITYEQYF.

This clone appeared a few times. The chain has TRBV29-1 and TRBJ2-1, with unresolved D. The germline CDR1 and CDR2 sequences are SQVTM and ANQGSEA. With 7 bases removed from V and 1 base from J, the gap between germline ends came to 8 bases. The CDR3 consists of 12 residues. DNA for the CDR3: TGCAGCGCCCGTGTATCCTACAATGAGCAGTTCTTC. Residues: CSARVSYNEQFF.

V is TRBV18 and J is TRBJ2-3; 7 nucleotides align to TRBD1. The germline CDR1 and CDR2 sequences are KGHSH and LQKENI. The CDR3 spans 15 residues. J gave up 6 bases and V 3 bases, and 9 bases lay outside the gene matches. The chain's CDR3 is CASSPHGTATDTQYF. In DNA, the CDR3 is TGTGCCAGCTCACCGCACGGGACAGCCACCGATACGCAGTATTTT.

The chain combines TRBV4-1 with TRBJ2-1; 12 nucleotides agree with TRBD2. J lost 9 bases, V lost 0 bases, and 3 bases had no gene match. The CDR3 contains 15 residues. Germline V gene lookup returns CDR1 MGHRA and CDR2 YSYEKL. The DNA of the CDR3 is TGCGCCAGCAGCCAAGATCTAGCGGGAGGGAGTGAGCAGTTCTTC. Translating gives CASSQDLAGGSEQFF.

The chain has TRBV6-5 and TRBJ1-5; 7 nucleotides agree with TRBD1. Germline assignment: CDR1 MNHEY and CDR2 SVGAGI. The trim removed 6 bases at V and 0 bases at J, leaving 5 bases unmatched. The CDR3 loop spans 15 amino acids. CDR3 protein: CASSYRGGSNQPQHF. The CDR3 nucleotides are TGTGCCAGCAGCTACAGGGGAGGTAGCAATCAGCCCCAGCATTTT.

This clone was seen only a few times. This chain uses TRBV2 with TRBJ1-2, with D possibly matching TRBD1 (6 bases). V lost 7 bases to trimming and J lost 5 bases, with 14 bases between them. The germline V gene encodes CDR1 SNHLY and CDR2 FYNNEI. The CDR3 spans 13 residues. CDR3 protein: CASTGESGYGYTF. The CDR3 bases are TGTGCCAGCACAGGGGAATCTGGGTATGGCTACACCTTC.

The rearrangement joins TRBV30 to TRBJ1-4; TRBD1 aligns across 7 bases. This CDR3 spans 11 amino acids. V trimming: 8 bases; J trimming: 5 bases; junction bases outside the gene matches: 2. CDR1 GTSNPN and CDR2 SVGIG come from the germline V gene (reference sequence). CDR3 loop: CARQGNEKLFF. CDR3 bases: TGTGCCCGACAGGGAAATGAAAAACTGTTTTTT.

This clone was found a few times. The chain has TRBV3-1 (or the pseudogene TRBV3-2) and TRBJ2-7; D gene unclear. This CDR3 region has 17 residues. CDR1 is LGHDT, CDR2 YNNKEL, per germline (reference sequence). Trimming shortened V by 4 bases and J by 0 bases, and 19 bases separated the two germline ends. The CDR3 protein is CASSPRELKWSSYEQYF. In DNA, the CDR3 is TGTGCCAGCAGCCCCCGCGAACTAAAGTGGAGCTCCTACGAGCAGTACTTC.

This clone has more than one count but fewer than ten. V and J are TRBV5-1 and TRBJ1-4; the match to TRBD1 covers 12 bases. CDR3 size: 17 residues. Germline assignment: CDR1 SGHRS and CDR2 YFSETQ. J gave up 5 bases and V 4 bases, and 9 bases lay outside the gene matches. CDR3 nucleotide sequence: TGCGCCAGCAGCCTGGCCGGGACAGGGGGCGTAAATGAAAAACTGTTTTTT. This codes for CASSLAGTGGVNEKLFF.

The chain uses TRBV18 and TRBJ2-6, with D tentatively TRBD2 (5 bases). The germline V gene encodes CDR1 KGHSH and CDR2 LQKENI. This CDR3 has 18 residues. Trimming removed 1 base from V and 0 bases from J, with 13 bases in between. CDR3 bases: TGTGCCAGCTCACCACGGGTCAACAGCGGCTCTGGGGCCAACGTCCTGACTTTC. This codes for CASSPRVNSGSGANVLTF.

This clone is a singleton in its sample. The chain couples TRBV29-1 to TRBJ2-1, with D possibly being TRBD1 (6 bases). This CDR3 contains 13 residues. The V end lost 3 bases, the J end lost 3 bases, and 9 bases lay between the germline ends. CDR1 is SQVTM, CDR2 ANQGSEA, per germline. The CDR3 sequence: CSVEDSHYNEQFF. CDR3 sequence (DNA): TGCAGCGTTGAGGACAGCCACTACAATGAGCAGTTCTTC.

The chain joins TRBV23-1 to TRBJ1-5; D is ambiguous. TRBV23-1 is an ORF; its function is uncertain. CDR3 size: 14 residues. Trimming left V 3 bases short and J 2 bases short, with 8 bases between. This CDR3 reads CASSHEQRNQPQHF. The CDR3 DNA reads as TGCGCCAGCAGTCACGAACAGCGCAATCAGCCCCAGCATTTT.

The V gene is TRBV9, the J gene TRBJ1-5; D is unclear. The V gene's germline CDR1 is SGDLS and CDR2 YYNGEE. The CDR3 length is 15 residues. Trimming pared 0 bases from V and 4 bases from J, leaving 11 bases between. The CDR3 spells CASSVDAGSNQPQHF. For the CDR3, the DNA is TGTGCCAGCAGCGTAGATGCGGGGTCGAATCAGCCCCAGCATTTT.

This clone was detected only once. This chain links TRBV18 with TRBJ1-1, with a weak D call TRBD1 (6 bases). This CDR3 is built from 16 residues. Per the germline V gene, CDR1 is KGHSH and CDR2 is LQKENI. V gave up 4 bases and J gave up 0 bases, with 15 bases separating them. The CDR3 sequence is CASSLRGGWVNTEAFF. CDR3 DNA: TGTGCCAGCTCACTACGAGGGGGATGGGTGAACACTGAAGCTTTCTTT.

This CDR3 reads CASSLVFLTDSGNTIYF. The CDR3 DNA is TGTGCCAGCAGCTTAGTTTTTCTGACAGACTCTGGAAACACCATATATTTT. This chain connects TRBV7-9 to TRBJ1-3, with D possibly matching TRBD1 (5 bases). The CDR3 length is 17 residues. Germline V gives CDR1 SEHNR, CDR2 FQNEAQ (reference sequence). Trimming cost V 1 base and J 0 bases, with 13 bases left between them.

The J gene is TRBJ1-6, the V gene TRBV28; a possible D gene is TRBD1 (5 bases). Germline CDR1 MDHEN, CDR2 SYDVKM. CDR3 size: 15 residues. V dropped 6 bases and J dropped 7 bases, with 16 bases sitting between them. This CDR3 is CASSTRRKGNSPLHF. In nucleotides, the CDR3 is TGTGCCAGCAGCACCCGACGGAAGGGGAATTCACCCCTCCACTTT.

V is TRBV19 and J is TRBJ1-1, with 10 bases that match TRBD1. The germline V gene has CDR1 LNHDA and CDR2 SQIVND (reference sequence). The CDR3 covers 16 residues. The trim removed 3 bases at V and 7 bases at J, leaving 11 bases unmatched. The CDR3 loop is CASSIEGTGVYCEAFF. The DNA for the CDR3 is TGTGCCAGTAGTATCGAAGGGACAGGGGTGTACTGTGAAGCTTTCTTT.

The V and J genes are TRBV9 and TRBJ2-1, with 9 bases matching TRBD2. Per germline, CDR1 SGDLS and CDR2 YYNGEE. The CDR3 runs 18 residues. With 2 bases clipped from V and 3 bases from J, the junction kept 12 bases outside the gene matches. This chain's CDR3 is CASSVTSLSGGSYNEQFF. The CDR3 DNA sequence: TGTGCCAGCAGCGTTACATCACTTAGCGGGGGAAGCTACAATGAGCAGTTCTTC.

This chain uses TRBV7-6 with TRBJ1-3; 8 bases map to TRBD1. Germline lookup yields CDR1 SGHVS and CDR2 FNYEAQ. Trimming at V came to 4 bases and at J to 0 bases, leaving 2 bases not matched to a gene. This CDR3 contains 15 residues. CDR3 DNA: TGTGCCAGCAGCTCGGACAGGGTCTCTGGAAACACCATATATTTT. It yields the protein CASSSDRVSGNTIYF.

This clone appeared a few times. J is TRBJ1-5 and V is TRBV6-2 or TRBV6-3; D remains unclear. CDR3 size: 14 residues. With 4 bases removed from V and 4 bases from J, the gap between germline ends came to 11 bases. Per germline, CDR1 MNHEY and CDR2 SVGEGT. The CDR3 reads CASSSSGGNQPQHF. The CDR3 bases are TGTGCCAGCAGTTCATCAGGAGGTAATCAGCCCCAGCATTTT.

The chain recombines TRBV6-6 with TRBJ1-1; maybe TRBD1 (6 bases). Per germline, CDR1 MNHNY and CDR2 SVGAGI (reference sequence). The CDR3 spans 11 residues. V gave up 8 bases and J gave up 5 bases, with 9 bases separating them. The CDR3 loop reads CASLRGTEAFF. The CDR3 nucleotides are TGTGCCAGCCTGAGGGGGACTGAAGCTTTCTTT.

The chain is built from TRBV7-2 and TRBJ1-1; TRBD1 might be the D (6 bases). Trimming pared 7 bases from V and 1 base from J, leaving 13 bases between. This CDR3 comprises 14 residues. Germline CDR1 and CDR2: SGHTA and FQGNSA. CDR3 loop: CASNSGARNTEAFF. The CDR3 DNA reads TGTGCCAGCAACTCAGGGGCTCGGAACACTGAAGCTTTCTTT.

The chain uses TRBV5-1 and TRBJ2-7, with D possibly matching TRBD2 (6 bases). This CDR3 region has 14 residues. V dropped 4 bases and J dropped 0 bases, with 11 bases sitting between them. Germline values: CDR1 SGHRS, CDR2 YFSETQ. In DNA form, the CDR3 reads TGCGCCAGCAGCGGAGGGGATTACTCCTACGAGCAGTACTTC. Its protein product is CASSGGDYSYEQYF.

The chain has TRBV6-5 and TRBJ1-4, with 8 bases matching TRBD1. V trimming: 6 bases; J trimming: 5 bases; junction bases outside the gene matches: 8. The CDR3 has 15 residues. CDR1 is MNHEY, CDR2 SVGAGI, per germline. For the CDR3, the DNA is TGTGCCAGCAGCTACACGACAGGGGTAAATGAAAAACTGTTTTTT. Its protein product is CASSYTTGVNEKLFF.

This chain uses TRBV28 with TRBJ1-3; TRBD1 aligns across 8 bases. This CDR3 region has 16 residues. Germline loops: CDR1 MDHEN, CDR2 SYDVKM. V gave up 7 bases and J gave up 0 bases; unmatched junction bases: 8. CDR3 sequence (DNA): TGTGCCAGCACGACAGGGGCCTTCAGCTCTGGAAACACCATATATTTT. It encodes CASTTGAFSSGNTIYF.